Sequencing of this T cell receptor (beta chain) was carried out in a study of blood T cell repertoires in COVID-19. At the level of the study: Samples came from the United States, Italy and Spain, spanning acute and convalescent COVID-19. The cDNA or gDNA used as material had been derived from T cells, B-cell-depleted T cells, or PBMCs.

CDR3 size: 14 residues. Germline CDR1 LNHDA, CDR2 SQIVND (reference sequence). V was shortened by 3 bases and J by 0 bases, with 9 bases between the two germline ends. Per the original methods: How many nucleated cells were present was estimated from reference gene primer amplification. Here immunoSEQ multiplex PCR was the method, and the copy in TCRdb shows in-frame clones only, minus some. V and J calls and clone size are copied from that table; D and trimming were computed from the DNA. There are approximately 200,000 clones in the sample; 88% occur only once, and 1.7% lies in the top ten. This clone appeared once. The same CDR3 also results from other DNA sequences found in this sample.

This receptor was identified in a man aged 65-85 years with acute or convalescent COVID-19. Sample: peripheral blood. The chain is built from TRBV19 and TRBJ2-7, with D perhaps matching TRBD2 (6 bases). In DNA form, the CDR3 reads TGTGCCAGTAGTATTGGGGGGAGCTCCTACGAGCAGTACTTC. It specifies CASSIGGSSYEQYF.